One and the same sample provided the 21 T cell receptor beta chains below, sequenced in a study of T-cell memory formation after mild COVID-19 (dated by TCRdb to the early 2020s). The library was made by 5' RACE. Sequenced using an Illumina NovaSeq 6000. TCRdb trimmed public reads at Q25 via fastp, called clones via MiXCR and kept in-frame beta chains. One record per CDR3 amino acid sequence lists the most common genes and DNA. This sample gives thousands of distinct CDR3 sequences in total; over 15% of them show up just once. The ten largest clones represent approximately 55% of the sample. The specimen sequenced was PBMCs or a T cell subset sorted from them (not recorded which). The receptors stem from an adult woman who had mild COVID-19 (a few samples of this study predate the infection). The sample titles of this study are shuffled in the database, so cell type and time point are left out; the donor was told from shared clones.

This clonotype is medium-sized. The gene calls are TRBV12-3 or TRBV12-4 and TRBJ2-7; D is possibly TRBD2 (6 bases). CDR3 length: 15 amino acids. V was clipped by 0 bases and J by 1 base, with 10 bases between them. The CDR3 here is CASSLATGLSYEQYF. The CDR3 coding sequence is TGTGCCAGCAGTTTAGCGACGGGACTTTCCTACGAGCAGTACTTC.

This clonotype was seen repeatedly, ten times or more. The chain employs TRBV12-3 or TRBV12-4 and TRBJ2-6; D ambiguous. Trimming removed 5 bases from V and 8 bases from J, with 13 bases in between. This CDR3 is 14 amino acids long. The CDR3 DNA sequence: TGTGCCAGCAGTCCCCCGACGAGTTCCAACGTCCTGACTTTC. This codes for CASSPPTSSNVLTF.

This clonotype has just a few counts. The genes are TRBV19 and TRBJ2-3; D may correspond to TRBD1 or TRBD2 (5 bases each). Germline loops: CDR1 LNHDA, CDR2 SQIVND (reference sequence). The CDR3 sequence is 15 residues long. The germline V and J ends were trimmed by 5 bases and 2 bases, with 14 bases remaining between them. The CDR3 sequence is CASSSLGTPTDTQYF. The CDR3 nucleotides read TGTGCCAGTAGTTCCCTCGGGACCCCCACAGATACGCAGTATTTT.

By proportion, this clonotype is medium-sized. The chain recombines TRBV4-3 with TRBJ2-3; 10 nucleotides line up with TRBD2. Germline V lookup: CDR1 LGHNA, CDR2 YSLEER. V lost 1 base, J lost 2 bases, and 3 bases stayed unmatched. CDR3 length equals 16 residues. This chain's CDR3 is CASSQVLAGDTDTQYF. Here the CDR3 DNA reads TGCGCCAGCAGCCAAGTTCTAGCGGGGGACACAGATACGCAGTATTTT.

This clonotype came up many times. CDR3 DNA sequence: TGTGCCAGCAGCGTGTTTTTAGCGGGGGGCATGGATACGCAGTATTTT. Translated: CASSVFLAGGMDTQYF. The V and J genes are TRBV9 and TRBJ2-3, with 10 bases aligning to TRBD2. The germline V gene encodes CDR1 SGDLS and CDR2 YYNGEE. V trimming: 2 bases; J trimming: 6 bases; junction bases outside the gene matches: 9. The CDR3 covers 16 residues. The variable domain in full, completed from reference TRBV9 and TRBJ2-3, reads DSGVTQTPKHLITATGQRVTLRCSPRSGDLSVYWYQQSLDQGLQFLIQYYNGEERAKGNILERFSAQQFPDLHSELNLSSLELGDSALYFCASSVFLAGGMDTQYFGPGTRLTVL.

This clonotype has at least ten counts. The V and J genes are TRBV3-1 and TRBJ2-5, with a tentative D call TRBD1 (6 bases). CDR3 length: 16 residues. V was clipped by 7 bases and J by 3 bases, with 21 bases between them. CDR1 LGHDT and CDR2 YNNKEL come from the germline V gene (reference sequence). The CDR3 DNA is TGTGCCAGCATCTCAAAAGGGACATTACGGAAAGAGACCCAGTACTTC. Translated: CASISKGTLRKETQYF.

This clonotype is medium-sized in the sample. The genes are TRBV7-6 and TRBJ2-1; D possibly corresponds to TRBD1 (6 bases). V was pared by 3 bases and J by 2 bases, with 11 bases between. This CDR3 is built from 15 residues. The germline CDR1 and CDR2 sequences are SGHVS and FNYEAQ. This CDR3 reads CASSFRDTPYNEQFF. CDR3 nucleotides: TGTGCCAGCAGCTTCCGGGACACACCCTACAATGAGCAGTTCTTC.

This clonotype occurred many times. The chain couples TRBV6-6 to TRBJ1-5; D gene ambiguous. Trimming pared 2 bases from V and 2 bases from J, leaving 10 bases between. The CDR3 consists of 15 residues. From germline, CDR1 is MNHNY and CDR2 SVGAGI (reference sequence). CDR3 loop: CASSYLGKGNQPQHF. The CDR3 DNA reads as TGTGCCAGCAGTTACCTGGGGAAGGGCAATCAGCCCCAGCATTTT.

In its sample, this clonotype was seen many times. J is TRBJ2-7 and V is TRBV7-9; D gene unclear. V was cut by 2 bases and J by 4 bases, with 12 bases left in between. Germline CDR1 and CDR2: SEHNR and FQNEAQ (reference sequence). The CDR3 runs 14 residues. The CDR3 bases are TGTGCCAGCAGCTTACGCCCGGCGGCATACGAGCAGTACTTC. This sequence encodes CASSLRPAAYEQYF.

The chain carries TRBV20-1 and TRBJ2-7, with D perhaps assigned TRBD1 or TRBD2 (5 bases each). The germline CDR1 and CDR2 sequences are DFQATT and SNEGSKA (reference sequence). The V gene lost 3 bases and the J gene lost 5 bases, with 11 bases spanning the gap. This CDR3 is built from 12 residues. In nucleotides, the CDR3 is TGCAGTGCTAGGTGGGGGAGTGACGAGCAGTACTTC. Protein sequence: CSARWGSDEQYF.

This clonotype was detected many times. The V gene is TRBV3-1, the J gene TRBJ2-6; no clear D. This CDR3 has 15 residues. V was cut by 7 bases and J by 0 bases, with 10 bases left in between. Germline V CDR1 and CDR2: LGHDT, YNNKEL (reference sequence). CDR3: CASNRRSSGANVLTF. CDR3 nucleotide sequence: TGTGCCAGCAACCGCAGGAGCTCTGGGGCCAACGTCCTGACTTTC.

V and J are TRBV29-1 and TRBJ2-3; 9 bases fit TRBD2. CDR1 is SQVTM and CDR2 is ANQGSEA in the germline V gene. The ends lost 3 bases at V and 1 base at J; junction bases unmatched: 5. The length of the CDR3 is 15 residues. This CDR3 reads CSVEASGDRTDTQYF. The CDR3 bases are TGCAGCGTTGAGGCTAGCGGGGATCGCACAGATACGCAGTATTTT.

In this sample, this clonotype is medium-sized. The V and J genes are TRBV5-1 and TRBJ2-1; D may be TRBD1 (5 bases). The CDR3 sequence is 20 residues long. Germline-derived CDR1 and CDR2 are SGHRS and YFSETQ. The V gene lost 4 bases and the J gene lost 5 bases, with 31 bases spanning the gap. CDR3 region: CASSPGKGITPPSLNNEQFF. The DNA for the CDR3 is TGCGCCAGCAGCCCAGGGAAGGGGATCACACCCCCCTCCCTTAACAATGAGCAGTTCTTC.

This clonotype occurred many times. The V and J genes are TRBV2 and TRBJ2-7, with 9 nucleotides matching TRBD1. J was trimmed by 6 bases and V by 2 bases; bases with no gene match: 8. Germline values: CDR1 SNHLY, CDR2 FYNNEI. The CDR3 spans 15 residues. The CDR3 spells CASSEFSWDRVEQYF. CDR3 nucleotides: TGTGCCAGCAGTGAATTTTCTTGGGACAGGGTCGAGCAGTACTTC. Full variable domain (missing parts from reference TRBV2 and TRBJ2-7): EPEVTQTPSHQVTQMGQEVILRCVPISNHLYFYWYRQILGQKVEFLVSFYNNEISEKSEIFDDQFSVERPDGSNFTLKIRSTKLEDSAMYFCASSEFSWDRVEQYFGPGTRLTVT.

The chain carries TRBV6-2 or TRBV6-3 and TRBJ1-2; D ambiguous. V dropped 7 bases and J dropped 2 bases, with 11 bases sitting between them. Germline CDR1 reads MNHEY; CDR2 reads SVGEGT. The CDR3 loop spans 13 amino acids. The CDR3 DNA sequence: TGTGCCAGCACCCCGGACGGAAACTATGGCTACACCTTC. Encoded protein: CASTPDGNYGYTF.

By its share, this clonotype is medium-sized. V is TRBV6-5 and J is TRBJ2-3, with 11 bases matching TRBD2. The CDR3 is 15 residues long. Germline values: CDR1 MNHEY, CDR2 SVGAGI. After removal of 6 bases from V and 3 bases from J, the junction contained 5 bases not matched to a gene. CDR3 DNA: TGTGCCAGCAGACAGGGACTAGCGGTAACAGATACGCAGTATTTT. As protein: CASRQGLAVTDTQYF.

The rearrangement uses TRBV29-1 and TRBJ1-2; the match to TRBD1 covers 8 bases. The CDR3 is made up of 12 amino acids. Germline-derived CDR1 and CDR2 are SQVTM and ANQGSEA. CDR3 amino acids: CRVSDRVYGYTF. The CDR3 DNA sequence: TGCAGGGTATCGGACAGGGTCTATGGCTACACCTTC.

This clonotype is medium-sized in the sample. The rearrangement joins TRBV4-3 to TRBJ2-5; the D gene is possibly TRBD2 (6 bases). The CDR3 contains 16 residues. Germline V gives CDR1 LGHNA, CDR2 YSLEER. V lost 0 bases, J lost 5 bases, and 16 bases lay in between. The CDR3, as DNA: TGCGCCAGCAGCCAAGATCCCCCGGGAGAGTATGAGACCCAGTACTTC. Residues: CASSQDPPGEYETQYF.

This clonotype was recorded many times. The chain combines TRBV7-9 with TRBJ2-7, with 8 bases aligning to TRBD1. This CDR3 region has 17 residues. J gave up 4 bases and V 0 bases, and 11 bases lay outside the gene matches. From germline, CDR1 is SEHNR and CDR2 FQNEAQ (reference sequence). Here the CDR3 reads CASSLADSGQGLYEQYF. For the CDR3, the DNA is TGTGCCAGCAGCTTAGCAGATTCCGGACAGGGATTGTACGAGCAGTACTTC. Using reference TRBV7-9 and TRBJ2-7 for the parts outside the CDR3, the full variable domain is DTGVSQNPRHKITKRGQNVTFRCDPISEHNRLYWYRQTLGQGPEFLTYFQNEAQLEKSRLLSDRFSAERPKGSFSTLEIQRTEQGDSAMYLCASSLADSGQGLYEQYFGPGTRLTVT.

The CDR3 here is CASSPGPRNQPQHF. In DNA, the CDR3 is TGCGCCAGCAGCCCGGGGCCGCGCAATCAGCCCCAGCATTTT. The V call is TRBV5-1, the J call TRBJ1-5, with D possibly matching TRBD1 (5 bases). The CDR3 sequence is 14 residues long. From germline, CDR1 is SGHRS and CDR2 YFSETQ. V was cut by 4 bases and J by 2 bases, with 10 bases left in between.

This clonotype was found many times. The chain carries TRBV7-9 and TRBJ1-1, with D unclear. V was trimmed by 5 bases and J by 0 bases, leaving 10 bases between them. Germline CDR1 SEHNR, CDR2 FQNEAQ (reference sequence). The CDR3 covers 14 residues. The CDR3 region has the DNA TGTGCCAGCAGCGCCACCGTCATGAACACTGAAGCTTTCTTT. Amino acids: CASSATVMNTEAFF.